The T cell receptor (beta chain) under discussion was sequenced for a study of CD8 T cells in Susac syndrome. Findings and limits, study-wide: As the study acknowledged, the number of individuals who were part of its TCR sequencing and HLA analysis was relatively small.

After extraction with the RNeasy kit, roughly 0.5 to 1 ug of the RNA was reverse transcribed using random hexamers. The authors amplified TCR beta CDR3 across 54 Vbeta and 13 Jbeta using immunoSEQ multiplex PCR. MiXCR, applied by TCRdb to the immunoSEQ multiplex PCR reads, yields one record per CDR3 protein. The sample records fewer than 350,000 distinct CDR3 sequences, about 90% being singletons. Those who served as multiple sclerosis controls were treatment-naive patients with stable or active relapsing-remitting disease. FACS enriched CD8+ TEMRA cells, while bulk CD8+ and CD4+ were negatively isolated. Remarks on this clonotype: Antigen specificity is unknown.

The V end was cut by 1 base, the J end by 1 base, with 10 bases between. This CDR3 spans 15 amino acids. Germline V gene sequence: CDR1 SGHAT, CDR2 FQNNGV. Sequencing used CD4+ T cells from PBMCs. The source is a human donor with multiple sclerosis. The gene calls are TRBV11-2 and TRBJ1-1; no definite D call. The CDR3 region is CASSLGGRTNTEAFF. The DNA for the CDR3 is TGTGCCAGCAGCTTAGGTGGACGGACGAACACTGAAGCTTTCTTT.